This T cell receptor (beta chain) comes out of a study of technical replicates of blood from a few donors. The protocol was immunoSEQ multiplex PCR, while the TCRdb copy is restricted to in-frame clones and leaves out a portion. Of 74,000 or so clones in the sample, about nine tenths were seen once. The sequence was collected from a human donor in good health. Sequencing was done on a sample of T cells isolated from PBMCs.

The CDR3 loop is CASSYGQGTDTQYF. Written as DNA, the CDR3 is TGTGCCAGCAGTTACGGACAGGGGACAGATACGCAGTATTTT. The chain carries TRBV5-4 and TRBJ2-3; 9 bases align to TRBD1. After removal of 5 bases from V and 3 bases from J, the junction contained 4 bases not matched to a gene. CDR1 is SGHNT and CDR2 is YYREEE in the germline V gene (reference sequence). The CDR3 totals 14 residues.